A selection of T cell receptor beta chains follows, all from one sample in a study of identifying expanded T cells in peripheral blood. The method was immunoSEQ multiplex PCR; TCRdb's version includes in-frame clones alone and lacks a portion of them. This sample yields roughly 100,000 clones, of which around 88% are seen a single time; about 16% belongs to the top ten. Source material: blood. The source of these receptors is a person aged 18-69 years in good health. The CDR3 runs from the conserved cysteine through the conserved F or W. Fields, in order: clone size, D gene, J gene, V gene, CDR3 protein, CDR3 DNA. A D gene is named only where the DNA matches it firmly. Only part of the rows carry a size: once, few, many, or a class if the clone is expanded.

size: NA; D: TRBD2; J: TRBJ2-3; V: TRBV7-8; CDR3: CASSFSFGTSADTQYF; DNA: TGTGCCAGCAGCTTTTCGTTCGGGACTAGCGCAGATACGCAGTATTTT
size: NA; D: NA; J: TRBJ1-3; V: TRBV4-1; CDR3: CASSQDPAFSGNTIYF; DNA: TGCGCCAGCAGCCAAGATCCAGCTTTCTCTGGAAACACCATATATTTT
size: NA; D: TRBD1; J: TRBJ1-3; V: TRBV15; CDR3: CATSRGGTGVRNTIYF; DNA: TGTGCCACCAGCAGAGGAGGGACAGGGGTGAGAAACACCATATATTTT
size: NA; D: NA; J: TRBJ1-3; V: TRBV9; CDR3: CASSVDGSSGNTIYF; DNA: TGTGCCAGCAGCGTAGACGGGAGCTCTGGAAACACCATATATTTT
size: few; D: NA; J: TRBJ2-2; V: TRBV7-6; CDR3: CASSSSGHYTGELFF; DNA: TGTGCCAGCAGCTCCTCGGGACATTACACCGGGGAGCTGTTTTTT
size: NA; D: NA; J: TRBJ2-5; V: TRBV7-9; CDR3: CASNLVGVGQETQYF; DNA: TGTGCCAGCAACCTAGTGGGGGTCGGGCAAGAGACCCAGTACTTC
size: NA; D: NA; J: TRBJ1-2; V: TRBV6-5; CDR3: CASSYVTEYYGYTF; DNA: TGTGCCAGCAGTTATGTAACTGAGTACTATGGCTACACCTTC
size: NA; D: TRBD2; J: TRBJ2-3; V: TRBV27; CDR3: CASSRLSGGQDTQYF; DNA: TGTGCCAGCAGCCGGCTTAGCGGGGGGCAAGATACGCAGTATTTT
size: once; D: NA; J: TRBJ2-3; V: TRBV7-9; CDR3: CASSLAALRGTQYF; DNA: TGTGCCAGCAGCTTAGCAGCACTCCGTGGTACGCAGTATTTT
size: NA; D: NA; J: TRBJ2-2; V: TRBV6-6; CDR3: CASSSVGGELFF; DNA: TGTGCCAGCAGCTCGGTCGGCGGGGAGCTGTTTTTT
size: NA; D: TRBD1; J: TRBJ1-5; V: TRBV28; CDR3: CASSSPRQGLSNQPQHF; DNA: TGTGCCAGCAGTTCTCCTAGACAGGGTCTAAGCAATCAGCCCCAGCATTTT
size: NA; D: NA; J: TRBJ2-5; V: TRBV19; CDR3: CASSIGRVPQETQYF; DNA: TGTGCCAGTAGTATCGGCAGAGTTCCCCAAGAGACCCAGTACTTC
size: NA; D: NA; J: TRBJ2-2; V: TRBV6-4; CDR3: CASSATAGVPTKNTGELFF; DNA: TGTGCCAGCAGTGCAACGGCAGGGGTGCCGACGAAGAACACCGGGGAGCTGTTTTTT
size: NA; D: NA; J: TRBJ2-3; V: TRBV27; CDR3: CASSSQGHTQYF; DNA: TGTGCCAGCAGTTCGCAGGGACATACGCAGTATTTT
size: NA; D: NA; J: TRBJ1-5; V: TRBV4-3; CDR3: CASGRVQPQHF; DNA: TGCGCCAGCGGCAGGGTTCAGCCCCAGCATTTT
size: once; D: NA; J: TRBJ1-3; V: TRBV21-1; CDR3: CASSKEDRHSGNTIYF; DNA: TGTGCCAGCAGCAAAGAGGACAGACACTCTGGAAACACCATATATTTT
size: NA; D: NA; J: TRBJ2-3; V: TRBV28; CDR3: CASSGVVYTQYF; DNA: TGTGCCAGCAGTGGGGTAGTATATACGCAGTATTTT
size: once; D: NA; J: TRBJ1-1; V: TRBV11-2; CDR3: CASSLASYTEAFF; DNA: TGTGCCAGCAGCTTAGCCAGTTACACTGAAGCTTTCTTT
size: NA; D: NA; J: TRBJ2-7; V: TRBV19; CDR3: CASSIRSSGEQYF; DNA: TGTGCCAGTAGTATAAGGTCCTCCGGGGAGCAGTACTTC
size: NA; D: NA; J: TRBJ2-1; V: TRBV5-4; CDR3: CASSFFGGGAYNEQFF; DNA: TGTGCCAGCAGCTTCTTTGGGGGGGGCGCCTACAATGAGCAGTTCTTC
size: NA; D: NA; J: TRBJ2-7; V: TRBV7-9; CDR3: CASSGRRDFPYEQYF; DNA: TGTGCCAGCAGCGGGCGCCGAGATTTCCCCTACGAGCAGTACTTC
size: NA; D: TRBD1; J: TRBJ1-4; V: TRBV28; CDR3: CASSPRQGATNEKLFF; DNA: TGTGCCAGCAGTCCCCGACAGGGGGCAACTAATGAAAAACTGTTTTTT
size: few; D: NA; J: TRBJ2-5; V: TRBV18; CDR3: CASSPRETQYF; DNA: TGTGCCAGCTCACCACGCGAGACCCAGTACTTC
size: NA; D: NA; J: TRBJ1-6; V: TRBV7-9; CDR3: CASSARGAGNSPLHF; DNA: TGTGCCAGCAGCGCGAGGGGCGCGGGAAATTCACCCCTCCACTTT